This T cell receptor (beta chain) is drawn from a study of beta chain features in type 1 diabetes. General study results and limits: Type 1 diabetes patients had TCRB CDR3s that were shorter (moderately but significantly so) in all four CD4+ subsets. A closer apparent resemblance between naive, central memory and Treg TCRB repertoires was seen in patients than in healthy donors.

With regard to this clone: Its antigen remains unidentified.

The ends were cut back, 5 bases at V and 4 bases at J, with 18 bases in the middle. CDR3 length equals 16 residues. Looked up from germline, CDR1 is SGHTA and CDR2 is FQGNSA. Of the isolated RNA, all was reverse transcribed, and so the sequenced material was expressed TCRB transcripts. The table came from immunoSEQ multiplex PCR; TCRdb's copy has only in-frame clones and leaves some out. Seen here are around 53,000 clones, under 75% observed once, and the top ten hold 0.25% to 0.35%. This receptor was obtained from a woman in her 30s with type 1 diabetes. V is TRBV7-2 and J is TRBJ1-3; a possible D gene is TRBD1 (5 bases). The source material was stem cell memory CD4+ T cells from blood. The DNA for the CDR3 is TGTGCCAGCAGCCCCCGGTCAGGGTACATCGGAAACACCATATATTTT. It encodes CASSPRSGYIGNTIYF.